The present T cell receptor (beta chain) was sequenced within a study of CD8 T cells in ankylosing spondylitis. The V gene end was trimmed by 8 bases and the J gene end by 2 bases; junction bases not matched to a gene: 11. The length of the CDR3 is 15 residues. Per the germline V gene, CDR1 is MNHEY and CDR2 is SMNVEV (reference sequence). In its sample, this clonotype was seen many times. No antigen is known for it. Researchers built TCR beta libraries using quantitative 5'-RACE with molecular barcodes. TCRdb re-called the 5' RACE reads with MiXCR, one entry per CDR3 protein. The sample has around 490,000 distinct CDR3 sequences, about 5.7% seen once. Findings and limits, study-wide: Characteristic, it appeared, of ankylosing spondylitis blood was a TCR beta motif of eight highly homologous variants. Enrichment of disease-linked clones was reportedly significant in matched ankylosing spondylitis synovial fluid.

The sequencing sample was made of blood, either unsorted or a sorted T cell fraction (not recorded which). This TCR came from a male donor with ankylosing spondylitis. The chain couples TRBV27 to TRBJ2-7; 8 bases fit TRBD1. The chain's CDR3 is CASAEPGTGPYEQYF. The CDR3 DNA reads TGTGCCAGCGCAGAACCCGGGACAGGCCCCTACGAGCAGTACTTC.